A single sample gave rise to the 20 T cell receptor beta chains below, sequenced in a study of blood T cell repertoires in COVID-19 (dated by TCRdb to about 2020). Library creation used the immunoSEQ multiplex PCR assay. What TCRdb holds here is the immuneACCESS table cut down to in-frame rearrangements. Part of the clones is not present; checked against another copy, under half of the missing clones reflect an unresolved V gene, and the others are unexplained. The sample table holds tens of thousands of clones, of which roughly 88% were seen once. The top ten hold 1% to 1.5% of the sample. Sequenced sample: peripheral blood. The source is an elderly woman with acute or convalescent COVID-19.

Only one count was recorded for this clone. The chain links TRBV28 to TRBJ1-3, with TRBD1 as a possible D gene (5 bases). Per germline, CDR1 MDHEN and CDR2 SYDVKM. Trimming pared 8 bases from V and 2 bases from J, leaving 13 bases between. The CDR3 is 14 amino acids. CDR3 DNA: TGTGCCAGCTATTTCGGAGGGGCTGGAAACACCATATATTTT. It specifies CASYFGGAGNTIYF.

This chain links TRBV19 with TRBJ2-7, with D maybe TRBD1 (6 bases). Per the germline V gene, CDR1 is LNHDA and CDR2 is SQIVND (reference sequence). V was pared by 4 bases and J by 3 bases, with 25 bases between. This CDR3 comprises 18 residues. CDR3 bases: TGTGCCAGTAGTAAAAGGGGCCCATTCGAAGGGGGAGACTACGAGCAGTACTTC. Protein: CASSKRGPFEGGDYEQYF.

CDR3 loop: CASSPYPDRTDSNQPQHF. CDR3 bases: TGTGCCAGCAGTCCGTATCCGGACAGGACGGATAGCAATCAGCCCCAGCATTTT. The rearrangement links TRBV6-2 or TRBV6-3 to TRBJ1-5; 7 nucleotides align to TRBD1. Trimming removed 5 bases from V and 0 bases from J; junction bases left unmatched: 13. The CDR3 contains 18 residues. Germline V gives CDR1 MNHEY, CDR2 SVGEGT.

The rearrangement uses TRBV27 and TRBJ1-1; D not resolved. Germline CDR1 and CDR2: MNHEY and SMNVEV (reference sequence). This CDR3 region has 15 residues. Trimming took off 7 bases at V and 1 base at J, with 16 bases between the two ends. CDR3: CASKSSRQRNTEAFF. In DNA form, the CDR3 reads TGTGCCAGCAAATCATCGAGGCAGAGGAACACTGAAGCTTTCTTT.

The chain carries TRBV29-1 and TRBJ1-2; D perhaps matches TRBD1 (6 bases). Germline lookup yields CDR1 SQVTM and CDR2 ANQGSEA. Trimming shortened V by 4 bases and J by 5 bases, and 8 bases separated the two germline ends. The CDR3 length is 11 residues. The CDR3: CSVAQGYGYTF. The CDR3 nucleotides read TGCAGCGTTGCTCAGGGGTATGGCTACACCTTC.

The chain couples TRBV7-2 to TRBJ1-1; no clear D. V lost 1 base, J lost 0 bases, and 12 bases lay in between. Germline V gene lookup returns CDR1 SGHTA and CDR2 FQGNSA. The length of the CDR3 is 16 residues. The DNA for the CDR3 is TGTGCCAGCAGCTTAGGGAGGTGGGGTATGAACACTGAAGCTTTCTTT. Protein sequence: CASSLGRWGMNTEAFF.

V is TRBV27 and J is TRBJ1-6; unclear D gene. This CDR3 contains 15 residues. The V end lost 2 bases, the J end lost 6 bases, and 11 bases lay between the germline ends. CDR1 and CDR2 from the germline V gene are MNHEY and SMNVEV (reference sequence). This CDR3 reads CASSLNPLANSPLHF. CDR3 in DNA: TGTGCCAGCAGTTTAAATCCCCTGGCTAATTCACCCCTCCACTTT.

In nucleotides, the CDR3 is TGTGCCATCAGTGAGTCATCCGGCAGGGGTGGCCAAGAGACCCAGTACTTC. The encoded protein is CAISESSGRGGQETQYF. The gene calls are TRBV10-3 and TRBJ2-5; tentative D call: TRBD1 (6 bases). Trimming took off 0 bases at V and 1 base at J, with 15 bases between the two ends. This CDR3 region has 17 residues. Germline V CDR1 and CDR2: ENHRY, SYGVKD.

J is TRBJ1-1 and V is TRBV5-1; D ambiguous. This CDR3 comprises 14 residues. V was clipped by 1 base and J by 2 bases, with 9 bases between them. CDR1 is SGHRS and CDR2 is YFSETQ in the germline V gene. The CDR3 DNA reads TGCGCCAGCAGCTTGATACAGAGAAACACTGAAGCTTTCTTT. Translating it yields CASSLIQRNTEAFF. The variable domain in full, completed from reference TRBV5-1 and TRBJ1-1, reads KAGVTQTPRYLIKTRGQQVTLSCSPISGHRSVSWYQQTPGQGLQFLFEYFSETQRNKGNFPGRFSGRQFSNSRSEMNVSTLELGDSALYLCASSLIQRNTEAFFGQGTRLTVV.

V usage is TRBV29-1 and J usage is TRBJ1-1; TRBD1 matches at 8 bases. The CDR3 totals 10 residues. Germline loops: CDR1 SQVTM, CDR2 ANQGSEA. The V segment lost 8 bases and the J segment 11 bases; nucleotides outside the gene matches: 7. CDR3 nucleotide sequence: TGCAGCTCCTTCCAGGGGGCGGCTTTCTTT. It encodes CSSFQGAAFF.

V usage is TRBV12-3 or TRBV12-4 and J usage is TRBJ1-6; possibly TRBD1 for D (6 bases). CDR3 length: 13 amino acids. V gave up 4 bases and J gave up 10 bases, with 11 bases separating them. CDR3 bases: TGTGCCAGCAGTTACAGCAGGGGATCACCCCTCCACTTT. Its protein is CASSYSRGSPLHF.

This chain connects TRBV19 to TRBJ1-2; TRBD1 matches 9 bases. CDR3 length equals 15 residues. The V gene's germline CDR1 is LNHDA and CDR2 SQIVND (reference sequence). Losses at the gene ends were 7 bases for V and 0 bases for J; bases not matched to a gene: 6. The CDR3 loop reads CASTPDRGPNYGYTF. The DNA for the CDR3 is TGTGCCAGTACCCCGGACAGGGGCCCTAACTATGGCTACACCTTC.

The chain has TRBV6-4 and TRBJ1-1; D is undetermined. The ends were cut back, 5 bases at V and 2 bases at J, with 9 bases in the middle. The CDR3 totals 13 residues. Germline CDR1 reads MRHNA; CDR2 reads SNTAGT. CDR3 sequence reads: CASSRTENTEAFF. The CDR3 DNA reads as TGTGCCAGCAGTAGAACAGAAAACACTGAAGCTTTCTTT.

The CDR3 DNA reads TGTGCCAGCAGCCGAATGGGGCCGCGGGAGGTAGAGACCCAGTACTTC. This sequence encodes CASSRMGPREVETQYF. The chain has TRBV14 and TRBJ2-5; 8 nucleotides match TRBD2. CDR1 and CDR2 (germline): SGHDN, FVKESK. This CDR3 has 16 amino acids. J was trimmed by 4 bases and V by 4 bases; bases with no gene match: 11.

The chain employs TRBV3-1 (or the pseudogene TRBV3-2) and TRBJ1-2, with TRBD1 matching over 11 bases. There are 13 residues in the CDR3. Germline-derived CDR1 and CDR2 are LGHDT and YNNKEL (reference sequence). J gave up 8 bases and V 4 bases, and 3 bases lay outside the gene matches. CDR3 nucleotides: TGTGCCAGCAGCCTCCGGGACAGGGGGGGCTACACCTTC. Translated, it gives CASSLRDRGGYTF.

This sequence joins TRBV28 and TRBJ2-5; weak D call: TRBD2 (7 bases). This CDR3 is 14 amino acids long. V shed 7 bases and J shed 4 bases, with 16 bases lying between them. CDR1 MDHEN and CDR2 SYDVKM come from the germline V gene. CDR3 nucleotides: TGTGCCAGCATCTTGCGGAGGGGGGGAGAGACCCAGTACTTC. Translated: CASILRRGGETQYF.

The rearrangement uses TRBV3-1 (or the pseudogene TRBV3-2) and TRBJ1-1, with 9 bases fitting TRBD1. The CDR3 runs to 15 residues. From germline, CDR1 is LGHDT and CDR2 YNNKEL (reference sequence). Trimming removed 1 base from V and 4 bases from J; junction bases left unmatched: 4. The CDR3: CASSQGYRGLTEAFF. The CDR3, as DNA: TGTGCCAGCAGCCAAGGCTACAGGGGGCTCACTGAAGCTTTCTTT.

Concerning this clone: One end of the junction fails to match germline, which may point to a read error. This rearrangement joins TRBV7-2 to TRBJ2-7; 7 bases align to TRBD2. CDR3 length: 16 residues. Germline loops: CDR1 SGHTA, CDR2 FQGNSA. The CDR3 nucleotides read TGTGCCAGCAGACTTAATATGGGACTAAAGGTCTACGAGCGGTACTTC. Translating gives CASRLNMGLKVYERYF.

The chain uses TRBV27 and TRBJ2-5; D ambiguous. Trimming left V 4 bases short and J 2 bases short, with 2 bases between. The CDR3 has 11 residues. Germline-derived CDR1 and CDR2 are MNHEY and SMNVEV (reference sequence). The CDR3 region is CASSSQETQYF. CDR3 DNA: TGTGCCAGCAGTTCTCAAGAGACCCAGTACTTC.

This chain connects TRBV24-1 to TRBJ2-5; D is perhaps TRBD1 (5 bases). The CDR3 has 18 amino acids. Germline V gives CDR1 KGHDR, CDR2 SFDVKD. V was clipped by 4 bases and J by 1 base, with 21 bases between them. CDR3 nucleotides: TGTGCCACCAGTGACCCGACCTTTAACCAGGGCCCCCAAGAGACCCAGTACTTC. This translates into CATSDPTFNQGPQETQYF.